Below, 8 T cell receptor beta chains from the same sample are listed, as sequenced in a study of PD-L1 blockade in urothelial cancer. Profiling relied on immunoSEQ multiplex PCR, and the TCRdb table lists in-frame clones only, not all of them. The sample contains around 80,000 clones, about 91% of which appear only once. The time point is: peripheral blood 6 weeks after treatment start. The specimen comprised PBMCs, sampled around atezolizumab (anti-PD-L1) treatment. All receptors come from a woman aged 80 or over with urothelial cancer.

This clone was recorded only once. The chain has TRBV28 and TRBJ1-4; D perhaps matches TRBD1 (6 bases). V dropped 5 bases and J dropped 0 bases, with 10 bases sitting between them. From germline, CDR1 is MDHEN and CDR2 SYDVKM. The CDR3 totals 15 residues. CDR3 in amino acids: CASSTAGATNEKLFF. CDR3 in DNA: TGTGCCAGCAGTACCGCAGGGGCAACTAATGAAAAACTGTTTTTT.

V is TRBV6-1 and J is TRBJ2-7, with D unresolved. The CDR3 totals 10 residues. With 8 bases removed from V and 3 bases from J, the gap between germline ends came to 5 bases. CDR1 MNHNS and CDR2 SASEGT come from the germline V gene. The CDR3 loop is CASEDYEQYF. The CDR3 region has the DNA TGTGCCAGCGAGGACTACGAGCAGTACTTC.

This chain uses TRBV11-2 with TRBJ1-4; D possibly corresponds to TRBD1 (5 bases). The CDR3 loop spans 15 amino acids. Deletions cut 5 bases from V and 1 base from J, with 11 bases between. Germline V CDR1 and CDR2: SGHAT, FQNNGV. The CDR3 spells CASSQRGGTNEKLFF. The CDR3 nucleotides are TGTGCCAGCAGCCAGAGGGGAGGAACTAATGAAAAACTGTTTTTT.

The chain recombines TRBV30 with TRBJ1-5; D is uncertain. V lost 0 bases to trimming and J lost 0 bases, with 3 bases between them. Germline V gene lookup returns CDR1 GTSNPN and CDR2 SVGIG (reference sequence). This CDR3 region has 13 residues. In DNA form, the CDR3 reads TGTGCCTGGAGTGTTAATAGCAATCAGCCCCAGCATTTT. This gives the protein CAWSVNSNQPQHF.

This clone showed up just once. This chain links TRBV13 with TRBJ1-1; D might be TRBD1 (6 bases). V gave up 4 bases and J gave up 2 bases, with 14 bases separating them. This CDR3 has 15 amino acids. CDR1 and CDR2 from the germline V gene are PRHDT and FYEKMQ (reference sequence). The CDR3 spells CASSSTDRFNTEAFF. In nucleotides, the CDR3 is TGTGCCAGCAGCTCAACCGACAGGTTTAACACTGAAGCTTTCTTT.

This chain joins TRBV5-6 and TRBJ2-7; the D is unclear. This CDR3 spans 13 amino acids. The V gene lost 5 bases and the J gene lost 2 bases, with 11 bases spanning the gap. Germline V gives CDR1 SGHDT, CDR2 YYEEEE. The CDR3 is CASSRLGTYEQYF. CDR3 in DNA: TGTGCCAGCAGTCGACTGGGTACCTACGAGCAGTACTTC.

CDR3 in amino acids: CAVSAGLNQPQHF. The DNA for the CDR3 is TGTGCCGTTTCAGCGGGTCTCAATCAGCCCCAGCATTTT. J is TRBJ1-5 and V is TRBV6-5; D is ambiguous. V was cut by 11 bases and J by 3 bases, with 14 bases left in between. The CDR3 is 13 residues long. Germline CDR1 is MNHEY and CDR2 is SVGAGI.

This clone has a single count. V is TRBV11-2 and J is TRBJ2-1; 11 bases agree with TRBD2. Germline CDR1 reads SGHAT; CDR2 reads FQNNGV. The CDR3 is 17 residues long. The junction had 6 bases not matched to a gene; V was cut back by 5 bases and J by 0 bases. In nucleotides, the CDR3 is TGTGCCAGCAGCCGGACTAGCGGGTCCCTCTCCTACAATGAGCAGTTCTTC. Translated: CASSRTSGSLSYNEQFF.